One T cell receptor beta chain is described in this entry. The target antigen is unknown. At one end the junction does not follow the germline gene, possibly because of a read error. Then a second PCR, running about 6 to 12 cycles, was carried out with a sample-barcoded 5' primer and a J-beta primer mix. A template-switch adaptor that had 12 random nucleotides put a tag on each cDNA molecule. TCRdb fed the 5' RACE reads into MiXCR, producing one record per CDR3 protein. The table shows over a million distinct CDR3 sequences, with roughly 40% occurring only once. The data belong to a study of blood T cells in healthy people across ages. Study-level findings and limits: Greater diversity and more naive CD4+ cells were seen in long-lived donors than in aged donors. Older age coincided with a roughly linear decline in TCR beta diversity per million T cells.

Total RNA extracted from each sample amounted to at least 6 micrograms. Germline values: CDR1 SGHRS, CDR2 YFSETQ. The CDR3 consists of 14 residues. The sample was blood. This chain joins TRBV5-1 and TRBJ2-1; 10 positions agree with TRBD2. This TCR was recovered from a young woman in good health. CDR3 residues: CASSPGLARNEQFF. The DNA for the CDR3 is TGTGCCAGCAGCCCGGGACTAGCGAGGAATGAGCAGTTCTTC.